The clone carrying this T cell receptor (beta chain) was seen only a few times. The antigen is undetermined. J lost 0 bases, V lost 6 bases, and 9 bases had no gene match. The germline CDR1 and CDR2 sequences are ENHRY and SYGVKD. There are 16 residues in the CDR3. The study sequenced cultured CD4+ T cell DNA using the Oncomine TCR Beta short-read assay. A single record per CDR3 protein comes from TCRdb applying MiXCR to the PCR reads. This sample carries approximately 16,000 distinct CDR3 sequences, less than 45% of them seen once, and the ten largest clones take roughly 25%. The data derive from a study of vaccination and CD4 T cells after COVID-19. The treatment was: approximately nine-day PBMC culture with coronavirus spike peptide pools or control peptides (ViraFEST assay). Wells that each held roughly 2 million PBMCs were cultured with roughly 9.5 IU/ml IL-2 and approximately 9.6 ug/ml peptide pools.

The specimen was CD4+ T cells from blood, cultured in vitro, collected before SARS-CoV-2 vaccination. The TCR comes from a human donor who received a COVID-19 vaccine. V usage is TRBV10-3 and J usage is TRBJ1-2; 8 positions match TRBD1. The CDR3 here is CAIRRGTGAANYGYTF. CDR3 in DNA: TGTGCCATCAGGAGGGGGACAGGTGCGGCTAACTATGGCTACACCTTC.